The 24 T cell receptor beta chains below were found in one sample sequenced in a study of T cell responses to AZD1222 COVID-19 vaccine. Using immunoSEQ multiplex PCR, the repertoire was profiled, and TCRdb retains in-frame clones only, with some absent. The sample shows fewer than 110,000 clones, about 90% of them seen only once. Sequencing was performed on peripheral blood, taken 28 days after the second AZD1222 dose. These receptor sequences come from an adult who received the AZD1222 COVID-19 vaccine.

The chain uses TRBV29-1 and TRBJ1-1; D gene ambiguous. This CDR3 comprises 12 residues. Germline CDR1 SQVTM, CDR2 ANQGSEA. The V and J ends lost 2 bases and 1 base respectively, with 5 bases between them. CDR3 amino acids: CSVESRNTEAFF. DNA for the CDR3: TGCAGCGTTGAAAGCAGGAACACTGAAGCTTTCTTT.

V usage is TRBV5-1 and J usage is TRBJ2-5; 9 bases fit TRBD1. The V gene end was trimmed by 0 bases and the J gene end by 2 bases; junction bases not matched to a gene: 5. The CDR3 is 16 residues long. Germline V gives CDR1 SGHRS, CDR2 YFSETQ. The CDR3 sequence: CASSLDGQGLQETQYF. The DNA for the CDR3 is TGCGCCAGCAGCTTGGACGGACAGGGGCTTCAAGAGACCCAGTACTTC.

V usage is TRBV7-9 and J usage is TRBJ2-5, with TRBD1 as a possible D gene (6 bases). V was trimmed by 0 bases and J by 2 bases, leaving 7 bases between them. The CDR3 totals 14 residues. Germline-derived CDR1 and CDR2 are SEHNR and FQNEAQ (reference sequence). The CDR3 region is CASSLATGQETQYF. The CDR3 coding sequence is TGTGCCAGCAGCTTAGCGACAGGACAAGAGACCCAGTACTTC.

The J gene is TRBJ1-1, the V gene TRBV12-3 or TRBV12-4, with D unclear. The V gene lost 3 bases and the J gene lost 1 base, with 6 bases spanning the gap. CDR3 size: 13 residues. In nucleotides, the CDR3 is TGTGCCAGCAGTTTCTCTGGGAACACTGAAGCTTTCTTT. Its protein is CASSFSGNTEAFF.

The chain recombines TRBV9 with TRBJ2-7, with 7 positions matching TRBD1. The CDR3 is made up of 14 amino acids. The J segment lost 4 bases and the V segment lost 4 bases, leaving 8 bases of the junction unmatched. The germline V gene has CDR1 SGDLS and CDR2 YYNGEE. The CDR3 loop is CASSSSSGGYEQYF. CDR3 nucleotide sequence: TGTGCCAGCAGCAGTAGTTCAGGGGGTTACGAGCAGTACTTC.

The DNA for the CDR3 is TGTGCCAGCAGTTACGGGACAGGAAATTCTGGCTACACCTTC. The encoded protein is CASSYGTGNSGYTF. The J gene is TRBJ1-2, the V gene TRBV6-5, with 8 bases aligning to TRBD1. CDR1 is MNHEY, CDR2 SVGAGI, per germline. J gave up 7 bases and V 2 bases, and 6 bases lay outside the gene matches. This CDR3 spans 14 amino acids.

This clone has just one count. The chain carries TRBV28 and TRBJ2-1; 10 nucleotides match TRBD2. The trim removed 6 bases at V and 8 bases at J, leaving 16 bases unmatched. The CDR3 spans 17 residues. CDR1 and CDR2 (germline): MDHEN, SYDVKM. CDR3 nucleotide sequence: TGTGCCAGCAGCTCCCGCGGAGGGAGCGGGGGGGTAGATGAGCAGTTCTTC. It codes for CASSSRGGSGGVDEQFF.

The genes are TRBV5-6 and TRBJ2-2; D is undetermined. CDR1 and CDR2 from the germline V gene are SGHDT and YYEEEE. This CDR3 region has 13 residues. Trimming cost V 0 bases and J 6 bases, with 6 bases left between them. This chain's CDR3 is CASSLGGAGELFF. The DNA of the CDR3 is TGTGCCAGCAGCTTGGGTGGGGCCGGGGAGCTGTTTTTT.

This clone was observed once. The rearrangement joins TRBV24-1 to TRBJ2-2, with TRBD2 identical over 8 bases. The CDR3 is 15 amino acids. Germline values: CDR1 KGHDR, CDR2 SFDVKD. V trimming: 4 bases; J trimming: 3 bases; junction bases outside the gene matches: 3. The CDR3 is CATSESRGDTGELFF. CDR3 nucleotide sequence: TGTGCCACCAGTGAATCGCGGGGGGACACCGGGGAGCTGTTTTTT.

V is TRBV9 and J is TRBJ1-2, with D unresolved. The V gene's germline CDR1 is SGDLS and CDR2 YYNGEE. The CDR3 totals 17 residues. Trimming cost V 0 bases and J 3 bases, with 18 bases left between them. The CDR3 loop is CASSVGRQDDTHYGYTF. Here the CDR3 DNA reads TGTGCCAGCAGCGTAGGACGGCAGGACGATACTCACTATGGCTACACCTTC. The full variable domain, in which reference TRBV9 and TRBJ1-2 provide the parts outside the CDR3, is DSGVTQTPKHLITATGQRVTLRCSPRSGDLSVYWYQQSLDQGLQFLIQYYNGEERAKGNILERFSAQQFPDLHSELNLSSLELGDSALYFCASSVGRQDDTHYGYTFGSGTRLTVV.

The rearrangement uses TRBV19 and TRBJ1-2; D gene ambiguous. The CDR3 contains 14 residues. Deletions cut 2 bases from V and 6 bases from J, with 13 bases between. Germline V gene data show CDR1 as LNHDA and CDR2 as SQIVND (reference sequence). The CDR3 DNA sequence: TGTGCCAGTAGTATATCTCCGCGCCGGAATGGCTACACCTTC. This encodes CASSISPRRNGYTF. The full variable domain, in which reference TRBV19 and TRBJ1-2 provide the parts outside the CDR3, is DGGITQSPKYLFRKEGQNVTLSCEQNLNHDAMYWYRQDPGQGLRLIYYSQIVNDFQKGDIAEGYSVSREKKESFPLTVTSAQKNPTAFYLCASSISPRRNGYTFGSGTRLTVV.

The chain links TRBV4-1 to TRBJ1-6; D is uncertain. CDR1 and CDR2 (germline): MGHRA, YSYEKL. Deletions cut 0 bases from V and 8 bases from J, with 5 bases between. This CDR3 is 13 amino acids long. The CDR3 region is CASSQDVYSPLHF. The CDR3 coding sequence is TGCGCCAGCAGCCAAGACGTGTATTCACCCCTCCACTTT.

The rearrangement links TRBV7-8 to TRBJ1-5; no clear D. The CDR3 is 14 amino acids. Trimming took 5 bases from V and 5 from J, leaving 13 bases between them. The germline CDR1 and CDR2 sequences are SGHVS and FQNEAQ. CDR3 sequence reads: CASSPGGVYQPQHF. Written as DNA, the CDR3 is TGTGCCAGCAGCCCGGGTGGGGTCTATCAGCCCCAGCATTTT.

This clone was counted a single time. This rearrangement joins TRBV18 to TRBJ1-5; D gene unclear. Germline CDR1 KGHSH, CDR2 LQKENI. Trimming stripped 2 bases from V and 6 bases from J, with 2 bases between. The CDR3 loop spans 11 amino acids. This chain's CDR3 is CASSPVQPQHF. The CDR3 DNA reads as TGTGCCAGCTCACCAGTTCAGCCCCAGCATTTT.

The chain recombines TRBV6-2 or TRBV6-3 with TRBJ1-6; TRBD1 aligns across 7 bases. V dropped 3 bases and J dropped 5; count of bases not matched to a gene: 7. The length of the CDR3 is 16 residues. CDR1 and CDR2 (germline): MNHEY, SVGEGT. CDR3 coding DNA: TGTGCCAGCAGTTATTCCGGGACAGCCGATAATTCACCCCTCCACTTT. Protein sequence: CASSYSGTADNSPLHF.

The chain employs TRBV11-2 and TRBJ2-7; tentatively, D is TRBD1 (6 bases). From germline, CDR1 is SGHAT and CDR2 FQNNGV. V shed 5 bases and J shed 4 bases, with 18 bases lying between them. This CDR3 region has 15 residues. The CDR3 DNA reads as TGTGCCAGCAGCCGATCGGGGAAAGGGGGTTACGAGCAGTACTTC. Amino acid sequence: CASSRSGKGGYEQYF.

The chain recombines TRBV5-6 with TRBJ1-5; no clear D. Trimming left V 1 base short and J 8 bases short, with 13 bases between. Germline V lookup: CDR1 SGHDT, CDR2 YYEEEE. The CDR3 is made up of 14 amino acids. The CDR3 is CASSLLSAGEPQHF. CDR3 sequence (DNA): TGTGCCAGCAGCTTGTTATCCGCCGGAGAGCCCCAGCATTTT.

The rearrangement joins TRBV5-6 to TRBJ2-3, with D unresolved. The CDR3 covers 16 residues. V was pared by 3 bases and J by 3 bases, with 17 bases between. The germline V gene encodes CDR1 SGHDT and CDR2 YYEEEE. The CDR3 nucleotides are TGTGCCAGCAGCTCCCGTCGACTGATAGCAACAGATACGCAGTATTTT. Protein: CASSSRRLIATDTQYF. The complete variable domain, with remaining parts taken from reference TRBV5-6 and TRBJ2-3, reads DAGVTQSPTHLIKTRGQQVTLRCSPKSGHDTVSWYQQALGQGPQFIFQYYEEEERQRGNFPDRFSGHQFPNYSSELNVNALLLGDSALYLCASSSRRLIATDTQYFGPGTRLTVL.

This clone was counted a single time. This rearrangement joins TRBV4-1 to TRBJ1-3; D possibly corresponds to TRBD1 (6 bases). This CDR3 has 15 residues. The germline CDR1 and CDR2 sequences are MGHRA and YSYEKL. V was clipped by 4 bases and J by 5 bases, with 15 bases between them. The CDR3, as DNA: TGCGCCAGCAGCCTACTCCGGGACAATAGAAACACCATATATTTT. It translates to CASSLLRDNRNTIYF.

The V gene is TRBV18, the J gene TRBJ2-7; 11 positions match TRBD2. V lost 0 bases, J lost 4 bases, and 5 bases stayed unmatched. Germline CDR1 is KGHSH and CDR2 is LQKENI. This CDR3 spans 16 amino acids. CDR3 sequence (DNA): TGTGCCAGCTCACCACCACTAGCGGGAGACCTTTACGAGCAGTACTTC. The encoded protein is CASSPPLAGDLYEQYF.

This chain uses TRBV18 with TRBJ1-6; D is unresolved. Germline V gene data show CDR1 as KGHSH and CDR2 as LQKENI. Trimming cost V 8 bases and J 4 bases, with 9 bases left between them. This CDR3 spans 13 amino acids. DNA for the CDR3: TGTGCCAGCAGGACGGGTTATAATTCACCCCTCCACTTT. This translates into CASRTGYNSPLHF. Full variable domain (rest looked up from reference TRBV18 and TRBJ1-6): NAGVMQNPRHLVRRRGQEARLRCSPMKGHSHVYWYRQLPEEGLKFMVYLQKENIIDESGMPKERFSAEFPKEGPSILRIQQVVRGDSAAYFCASRTGYNSPLHFGNGTRLTVT.

Of note for this clone: Other DNA variants within this sample encode the same CDR3. V and J are TRBV30 and TRBJ1-5; D call uncertain. The CDR3 has 13 residues. The V gene's germline CDR1 is GTSNPN and CDR2 SVGIG (reference sequence). V lost 0 bases, J lost 4 bases, and 7 bases lay in between. CDR3 region: CAWSVRGNQPQHF. The CDR3 DNA reads as TGTGCCTGGAGTGTTCGGGGAAATCAGCCCCAGCATTTT.

A single count supports this clone. The chain recombines TRBV2 with TRBJ1-1, with D perhaps TRBD1 (5 bases). Germline V gives CDR1 SNHLY, CDR2 FYNNEI. The CDR3 totals 13 residues. Trimming stripped 2 bases from V and 8 bases from J, with 12 bases between. CDR3 sequence: CASSEREGTEAFF. The DNA of the CDR3 is TGTGCCAGCAGTGAACGGGAGGGGACGGAAGCTTTCTTT.

The sample holds one count of this clone. The chain recombines TRBV5-1 with TRBJ1-1, with no clear D. The V gene lost 0 bases and the J gene lost 5 bases, with 14 bases spanning the gap. From germline, CDR1 is SGHRS and CDR2 YFSETQ. The length of the CDR3 is 15 residues. CDR3 DNA sequence: TGCGCCAGCAGCTTGGGGGGAGCAGAAAGGACTGAAGCTTTCTTT. Translation: CASSLGGAERTEAFF.